This T cell receptor (beta chain) was captured by sequencing in a study of shared clonotypes between healthy human individuals. Original processing notes: ImmunoSEQ output lacked quality scores and full-length reads, limiting matched filtering. Generated by immunoSEQ multiplex PCR, the TCRdb table keeps only in-frame clones and is missing some. The D gene and trimming were derived from the DNA, and the V and J assignments and clone size from that table. This table has about 470,000 clones, more than 75% appearing once. CDR3 length equals 14 residues. The V gene's germline CDR1 is SNHLY and CDR2 FYNNEI. Trimming cost V 7 bases and J 2 bases; bases outside gene matches: 6.

Material for sequencing was PBMCs. The V gene is TRBV2, the J gene TRBJ2-5, with TRBD2 matching over 8 bases. This clonotype originated in a woman in her 40s in good health. Some clones in this sample may be carry-over from other donors' samples. The CDR3 DNA reads TGTGCCAGCAAAATTAAGCGGGAGCAAGAGACCCAGTACTTC. Translated, it gives CASKIKREQETQYF.